This T cell receptor (beta chain) was sequenced for a study of graft-versus-host responses after intestinal transplantation. Study overall: Each recipient received anti-thymocyte globulin induction, then tacrolimus and steroids for about 3 years. General observations from the study: Recipient marrow harbored GvH clones, some of which surfaced first in ileum or blood. Some patients had graft-donor T cell macrochimerism, and their allografts showed high graft-versus-host to host-versus-graft clonal ratios.

Some clones are missing from TCRdb's copy, which holds only in-frame ones; the method was immunoSEQ multiplex PCR. The table shows 80,000 to 100,000 clones, with about 88% occurring only once. In regard to this clone: The antigen remains unidentified.

Germline V gives CDR1 ENHRY, CDR2 SYGVKD. With 6 bases removed from V and 3 bases from J, the gap between germline ends came to 17 bases. The CDR3 length is 15 residues. The chain employs TRBV10-3 and TRBJ1-1, with D possibly being TRBD1 (6 bases). This receptor was taken from a human donor who received an intestinal transplant. Sequenced material: unstimulated CD4+ T cells sorted from spleen or lymph node cells, taken before intestinal transplant. In DNA, the CDR3 is TGTGCCATCAGCGTACGGGCCCCAGGGGACACTGAAGCTTTCTTT. Amino acids: CAISVRAPGDTEAFF.